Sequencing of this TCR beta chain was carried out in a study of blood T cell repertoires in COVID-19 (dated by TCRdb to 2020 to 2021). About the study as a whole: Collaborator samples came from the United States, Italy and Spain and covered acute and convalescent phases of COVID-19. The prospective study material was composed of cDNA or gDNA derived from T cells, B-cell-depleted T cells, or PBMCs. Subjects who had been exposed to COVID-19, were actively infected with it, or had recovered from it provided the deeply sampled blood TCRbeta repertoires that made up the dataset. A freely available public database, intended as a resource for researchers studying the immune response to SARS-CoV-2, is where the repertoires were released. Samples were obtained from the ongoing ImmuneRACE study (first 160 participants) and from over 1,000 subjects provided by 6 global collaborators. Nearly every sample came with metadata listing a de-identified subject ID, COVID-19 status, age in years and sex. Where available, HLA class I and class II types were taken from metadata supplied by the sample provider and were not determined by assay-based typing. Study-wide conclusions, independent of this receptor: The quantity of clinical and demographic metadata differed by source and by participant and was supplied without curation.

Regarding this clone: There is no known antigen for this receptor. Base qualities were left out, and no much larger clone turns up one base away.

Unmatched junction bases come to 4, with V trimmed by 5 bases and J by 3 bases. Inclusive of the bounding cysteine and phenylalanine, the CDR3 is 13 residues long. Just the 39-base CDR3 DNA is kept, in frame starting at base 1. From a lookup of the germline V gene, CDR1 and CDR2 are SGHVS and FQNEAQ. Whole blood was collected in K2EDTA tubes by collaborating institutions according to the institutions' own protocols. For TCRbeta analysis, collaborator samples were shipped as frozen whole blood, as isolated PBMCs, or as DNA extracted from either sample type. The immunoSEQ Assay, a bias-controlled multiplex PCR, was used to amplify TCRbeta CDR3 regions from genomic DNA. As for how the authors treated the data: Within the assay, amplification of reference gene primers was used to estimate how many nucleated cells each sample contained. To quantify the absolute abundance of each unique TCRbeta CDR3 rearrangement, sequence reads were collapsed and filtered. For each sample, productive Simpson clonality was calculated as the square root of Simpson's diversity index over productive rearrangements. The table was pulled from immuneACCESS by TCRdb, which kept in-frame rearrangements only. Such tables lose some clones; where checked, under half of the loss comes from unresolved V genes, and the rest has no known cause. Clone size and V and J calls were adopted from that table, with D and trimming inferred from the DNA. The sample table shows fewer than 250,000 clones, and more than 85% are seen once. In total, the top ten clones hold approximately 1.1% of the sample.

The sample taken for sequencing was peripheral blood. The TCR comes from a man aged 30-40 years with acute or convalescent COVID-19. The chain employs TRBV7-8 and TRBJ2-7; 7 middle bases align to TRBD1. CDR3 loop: CASSLRQGYEQYF. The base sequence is TGTGCCAGCAGCCTGAGACAGGGCTACGAGCAGTACTTC.